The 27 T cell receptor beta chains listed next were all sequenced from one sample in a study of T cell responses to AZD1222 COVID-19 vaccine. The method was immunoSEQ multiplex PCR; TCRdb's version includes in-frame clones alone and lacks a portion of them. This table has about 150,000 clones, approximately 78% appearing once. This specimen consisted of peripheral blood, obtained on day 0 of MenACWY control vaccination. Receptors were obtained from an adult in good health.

The chain's CDR3 is CASSQDAGTYTDTQYF. In DNA, the CDR3 is TGCGCCAGCAGCCAAGATGCCGGGACTTACACAGATACGCAGTATTTT. The chain couples TRBV4-1 to TRBJ2-3, with a weak D call TRBD2 (6 bases). V was clipped by 0 bases and J by 2 bases, with 12 bases between them. This CDR3 is built from 16 residues. Per the germline V gene, CDR1 is MGHRA and CDR2 is YSYEKL.

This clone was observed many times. In DNA form, the CDR3 reads TGTGCCAGCAGTTCCATAGGGACAGGCTATAATTCACCCCTCCACTTT. It is translated as CASSSIGTGYNSPLHF. This rearrangement joins TRBV27 to TRBJ1-6, with TRBD1 matching 8 bases. The germline CDR1 and CDR2 sequences are MNHEY and SMNVEV (reference sequence). The V gene end was trimmed by 4 bases and the J gene end by 3 bases; junction bases not matched to a gene: 5. The CDR3 runs to 16 residues.

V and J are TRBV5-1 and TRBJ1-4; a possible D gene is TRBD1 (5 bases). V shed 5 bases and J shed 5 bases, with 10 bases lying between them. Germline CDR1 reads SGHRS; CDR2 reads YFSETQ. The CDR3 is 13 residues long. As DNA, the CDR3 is TGCGCCAGCAGTGGGGGGTGGAATGAAAAACTGTTTTTT. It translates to CASSGGWNEKLFF.

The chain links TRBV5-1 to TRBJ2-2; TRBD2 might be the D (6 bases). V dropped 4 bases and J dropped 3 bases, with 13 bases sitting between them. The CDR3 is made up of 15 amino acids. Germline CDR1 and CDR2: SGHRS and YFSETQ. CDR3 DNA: TGCGCCAGCAGCCAAAGTCTAGCGTACACCGGGGAGCTGTTTTTT. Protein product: CASSQSLAYTGELFF. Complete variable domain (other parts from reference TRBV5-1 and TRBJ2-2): KAGVTQTPRYLIKTRGQQVTLSCSPISGHRSVSWYQQTPGQGLQFLFEYFSETQRNKGNFPGRFSGRQFSNSRSEMNVSTLELGDSALYLCASSQSLAYTGELFFGEGSRLTVL.

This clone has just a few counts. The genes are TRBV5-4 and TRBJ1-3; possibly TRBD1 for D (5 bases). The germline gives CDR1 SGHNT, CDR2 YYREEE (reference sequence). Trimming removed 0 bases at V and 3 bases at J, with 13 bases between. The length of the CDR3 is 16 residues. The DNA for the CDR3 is TGTGCCAGCAGCTTGGAAGGGGACGTTGTTGGAAACACCATATATTTT. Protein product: CASSLEGDVVGNTIYF.

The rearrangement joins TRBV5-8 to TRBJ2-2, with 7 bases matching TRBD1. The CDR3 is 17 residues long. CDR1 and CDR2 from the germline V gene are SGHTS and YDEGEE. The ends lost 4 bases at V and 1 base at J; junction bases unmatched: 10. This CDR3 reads CASSPRRRTGNTGELFF. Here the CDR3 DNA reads TGTGCCAGCAGCCCCAGAAGAAGGACAGGGAACACCGGGGAGCTGTTTTTT.

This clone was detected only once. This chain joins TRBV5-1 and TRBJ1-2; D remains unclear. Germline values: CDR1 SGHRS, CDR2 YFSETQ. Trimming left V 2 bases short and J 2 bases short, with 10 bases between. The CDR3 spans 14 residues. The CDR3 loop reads CASSFSSGNYGYTF. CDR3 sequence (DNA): TGCGCCAGCAGCTTTAGTTCCGGAAACTATGGCTACACCTTC.

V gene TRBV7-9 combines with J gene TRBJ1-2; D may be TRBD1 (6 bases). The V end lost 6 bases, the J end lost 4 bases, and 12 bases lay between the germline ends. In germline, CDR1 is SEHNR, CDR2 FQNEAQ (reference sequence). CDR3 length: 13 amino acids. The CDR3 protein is CASSQDSVYGYTF. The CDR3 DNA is TGTGCCAGCAGTCAGGACAGTGTCTATGGCTACACCTTC.

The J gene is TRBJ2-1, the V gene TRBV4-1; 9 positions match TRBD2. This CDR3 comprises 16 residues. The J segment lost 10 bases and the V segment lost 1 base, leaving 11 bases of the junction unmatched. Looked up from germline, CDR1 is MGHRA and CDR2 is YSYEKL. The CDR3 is CASSQGQRGVVLEQFF. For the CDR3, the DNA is TGCGCCAGCAGCCAAGGACAGCGGGGGGTGGTGTTGGAGCAGTTCTTC.

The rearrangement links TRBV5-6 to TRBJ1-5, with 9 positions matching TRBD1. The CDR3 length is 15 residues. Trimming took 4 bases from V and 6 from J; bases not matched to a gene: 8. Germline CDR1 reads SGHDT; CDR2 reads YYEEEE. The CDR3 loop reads CASSVYRGPGQPQHF. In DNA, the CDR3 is TGTGCCAGCAGCGTCTACAGGGGGCCTGGTCAGCCCCAGCATTTT. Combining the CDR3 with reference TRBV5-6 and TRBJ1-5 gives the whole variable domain DAGVTQSPTHLIKTRGQQVTLRCSPKSGHDTVSWYQQALGQGPQFIFQYYEEEERQRGNFPDRFSGHQFPNYSSELNVNALLLGDSALYLCASSVYRGPGQPQHFGDGTRLSIL.

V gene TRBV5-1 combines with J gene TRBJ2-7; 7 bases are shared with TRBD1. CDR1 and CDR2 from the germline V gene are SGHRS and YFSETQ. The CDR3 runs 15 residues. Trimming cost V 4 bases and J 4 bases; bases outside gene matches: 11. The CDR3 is CASSTQPGQNYEQYF. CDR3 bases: TGCGCCAGCAGCACGCAACCGGGACAGAATTACGAGCAGTACTTC.

The CDR3 loop is CASSLPSRSEKLFF. In nucleotides, the CDR3 is TGTGCCAGCAGCTTGCCCTCACGCAGTGAAAAACTGTTTTTT. The chain recombines TRBV5-6 with TRBJ1-4; unclear D gene. This CDR3 comprises 14 residues. Germline V lookup: CDR1 SGHDT, CDR2 YYEEEE. Between the trimmed V and J ends, which lost 1 base and 7 bases, there was a span of 11 bases.

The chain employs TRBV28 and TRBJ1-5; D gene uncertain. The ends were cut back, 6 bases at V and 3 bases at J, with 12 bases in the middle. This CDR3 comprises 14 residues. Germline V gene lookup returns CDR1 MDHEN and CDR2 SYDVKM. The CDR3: CASRRRRPNQPQHF. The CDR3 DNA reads TGTGCCAGCAGAAGGAGGAGACCCAATCAGCCCCAGCATTTT.

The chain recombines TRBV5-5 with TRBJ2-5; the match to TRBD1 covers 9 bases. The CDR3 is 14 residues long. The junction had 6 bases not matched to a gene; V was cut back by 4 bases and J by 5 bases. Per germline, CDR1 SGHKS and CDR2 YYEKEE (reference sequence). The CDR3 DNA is TGTGCCAGCAGCCCGGGACAGGGAGAGGAGACCCAGTACTTC. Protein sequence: CASSPGQGEETQYF.

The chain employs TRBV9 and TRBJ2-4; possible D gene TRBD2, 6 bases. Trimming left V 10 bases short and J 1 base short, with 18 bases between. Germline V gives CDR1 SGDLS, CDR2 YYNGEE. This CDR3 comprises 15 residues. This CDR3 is CAGGNPCIAKNIQYF. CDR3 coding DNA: TGTGCCGGAGGGAATCCCTGCATCGCCAAAAACATTCAGTACTTC.

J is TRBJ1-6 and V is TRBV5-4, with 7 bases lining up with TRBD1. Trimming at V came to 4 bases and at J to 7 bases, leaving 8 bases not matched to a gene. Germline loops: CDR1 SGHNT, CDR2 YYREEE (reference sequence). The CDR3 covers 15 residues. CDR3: CASSPGTVENSPLHF. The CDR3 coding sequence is TGTGCCAGCAGCCCCGGGACAGTAGAGAATTCACCCCTCCACTTT.

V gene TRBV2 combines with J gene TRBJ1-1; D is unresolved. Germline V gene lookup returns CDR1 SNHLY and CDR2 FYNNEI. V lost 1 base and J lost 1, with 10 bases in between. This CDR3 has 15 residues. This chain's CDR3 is CASSEVGHSNTEAFF. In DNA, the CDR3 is TGTGCCAGCAGTGAAGTAGGCCACTCGAACACTGAAGCTTTCTTT.

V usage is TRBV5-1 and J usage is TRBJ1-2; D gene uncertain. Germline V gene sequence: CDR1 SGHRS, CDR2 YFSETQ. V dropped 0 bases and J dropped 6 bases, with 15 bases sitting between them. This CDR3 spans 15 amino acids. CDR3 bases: TGCGCCAGCAGCTTGGCACCCGAGGGTTGGAATGGCTACACCTTC. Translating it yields CASSLAPEGWNGYTF.

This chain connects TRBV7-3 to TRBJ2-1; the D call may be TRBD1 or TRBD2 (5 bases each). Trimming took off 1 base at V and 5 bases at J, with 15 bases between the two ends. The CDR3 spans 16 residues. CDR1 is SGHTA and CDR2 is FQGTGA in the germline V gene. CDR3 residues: CASSLMGTSSNNEQFF. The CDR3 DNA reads TGTGCCAGCAGCTTAATGGGGACCTCGAGCAACAATGAGCAGTTCTTC.

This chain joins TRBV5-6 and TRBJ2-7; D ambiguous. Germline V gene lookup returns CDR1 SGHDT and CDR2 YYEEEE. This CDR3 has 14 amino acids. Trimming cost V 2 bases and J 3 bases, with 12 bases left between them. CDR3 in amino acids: CASSFGRDHYEQYF. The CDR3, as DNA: TGTGCCAGCAGCTTCGGACGAGACCACTACGAGCAGTACTTC. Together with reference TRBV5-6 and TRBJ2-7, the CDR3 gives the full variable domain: DAGVTQSPTHLIKTRGQQVTLRCSPKSGHDTVSWYQQALGQGPQFIFQYYEEEERQRGNFPDRFSGHQFPNYSSELNVNALLLGDSALYLCASSFGRDHYEQYFGPGTRLTVT.

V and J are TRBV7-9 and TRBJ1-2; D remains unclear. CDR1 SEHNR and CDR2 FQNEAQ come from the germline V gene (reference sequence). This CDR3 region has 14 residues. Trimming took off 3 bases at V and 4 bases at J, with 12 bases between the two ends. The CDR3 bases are TGTGCCAGCAGCTTGCGAAGTACGGGCTATGGCTACACCTTC. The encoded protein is CASSLRSTGYGYTF.

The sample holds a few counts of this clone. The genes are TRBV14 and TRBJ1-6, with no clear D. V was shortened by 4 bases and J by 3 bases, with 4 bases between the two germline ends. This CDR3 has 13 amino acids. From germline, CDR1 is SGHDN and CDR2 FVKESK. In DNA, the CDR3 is TGTGCCAGCAGCCCGTACTATAATTCACCCCTCCACTTT. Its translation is CASSPYYNSPLHF.

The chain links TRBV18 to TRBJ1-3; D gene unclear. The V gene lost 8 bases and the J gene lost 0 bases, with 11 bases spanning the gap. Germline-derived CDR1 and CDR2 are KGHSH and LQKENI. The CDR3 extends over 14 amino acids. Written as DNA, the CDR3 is TGTGCCAGCCTACCGGGCGACTCTGGAAACACCATATATTTT. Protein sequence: CASLPGDSGNTIYF.

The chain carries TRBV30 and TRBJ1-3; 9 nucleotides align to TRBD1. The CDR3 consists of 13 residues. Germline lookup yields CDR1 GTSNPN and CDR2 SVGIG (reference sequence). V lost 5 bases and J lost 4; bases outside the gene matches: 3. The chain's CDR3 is CAWGTGRGNTIYF. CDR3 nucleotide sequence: TGTGCCTGGGGGACAGGGCGGGGAAACACCATATATTTT.

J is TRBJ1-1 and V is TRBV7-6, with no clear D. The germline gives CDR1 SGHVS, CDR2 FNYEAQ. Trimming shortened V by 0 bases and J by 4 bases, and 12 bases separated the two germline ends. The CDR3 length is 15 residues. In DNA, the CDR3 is TGTGCCAGCAGCTTAGCTTCAGATCTGTCCACTGAAGCTTTCTTT. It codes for CASSLASDLSTEAFF.

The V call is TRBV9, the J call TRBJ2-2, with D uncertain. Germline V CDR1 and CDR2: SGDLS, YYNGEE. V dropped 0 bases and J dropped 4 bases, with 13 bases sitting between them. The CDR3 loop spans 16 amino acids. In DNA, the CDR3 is TGTGCCAGCAGCGTAGGTGGCGGCCCCCTCACCGGGGAGCTGTTTTTT. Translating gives CASSVGGGPLTGELFF.

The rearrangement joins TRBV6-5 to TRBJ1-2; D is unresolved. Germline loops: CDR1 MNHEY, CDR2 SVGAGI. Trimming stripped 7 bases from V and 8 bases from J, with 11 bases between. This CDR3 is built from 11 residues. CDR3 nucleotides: TGTGCCAGCACCTTGGCGGGCGGCTACACCTTC. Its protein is CASTLAGGYTF.